These 2 T cell receptor beta chains share one sample of origin, sequenced in a study of T cell responses to AZD1222 COVID-19 vaccine. TCRdb keeps only in-frame clones here, not all; method: immunoSEQ multiplex PCR. This table has over 75,000 clones, roughly 87% appearing once. This specimen consisted of peripheral blood, obtained on day 0 of AZD1222 vaccination. The receptors stem from an adult in good health.

This clone appeared once. The chain combines TRBV6-5 with TRBJ1-2; the match to TRBD1 covers 7 bases. The V gene's germline CDR1 is MNHEY and CDR2 SVGAGI. CDR3 length: 13 residues. With 4 bases clipped from V and 8 bases from J, the junction kept 7 bases outside the gene matches. For the CDR3, the DNA is TGTGCCAGCAGTTCGACAGGGAGCGGCGGCTACACCTTC. Protein sequence: CASSSTGSGGYTF.

The rearrangement joins TRBV5-6 to TRBJ1-3; D is possibly TRBD1 (5 bases). The CDR3 has 14 residues. Trimming pared 5 bases from V and 2 bases from J, leaving 11 bases between. Per germline, CDR1 SGHDT and CDR2 YYEEEE. The CDR3 spells CASRGWGAGNTIYF. The CDR3 DNA sequence: TGTGCCAGCAGGGGGTGGGGCGCTGGAAACACCATATATTTT.